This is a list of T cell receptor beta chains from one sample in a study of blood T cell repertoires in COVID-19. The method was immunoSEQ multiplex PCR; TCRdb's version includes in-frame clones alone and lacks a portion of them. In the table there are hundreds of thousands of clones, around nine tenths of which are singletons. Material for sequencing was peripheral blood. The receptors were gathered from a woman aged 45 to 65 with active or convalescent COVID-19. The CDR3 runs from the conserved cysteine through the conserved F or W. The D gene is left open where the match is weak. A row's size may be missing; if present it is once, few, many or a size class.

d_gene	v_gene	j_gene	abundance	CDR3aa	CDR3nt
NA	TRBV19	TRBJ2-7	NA	CASSNSAYEQYF	TGTGCCAGTAGTAACTCGGCCTACGAGCAGTACTTC
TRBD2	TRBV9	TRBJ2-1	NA	CASSATSGGFQDNEQFF	TGTGCCAGCAGCGCTACTAGCGGGGGGTTCCAGGACAATGAGCAGTTCTTC
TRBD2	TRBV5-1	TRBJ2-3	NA	CASSWTSGGDTQYF	TGCGCCAGCAGCTGGACTAGCGGGGGGGATACGCAGTATTTT
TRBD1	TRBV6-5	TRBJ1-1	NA	CASSSGQPNTEAFF	TGTGCCAGCAGTTCGGGACAGCCGAACACTGAAGCTTTCTTT
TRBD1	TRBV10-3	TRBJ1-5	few	CAISSLDRGNQPQHF	TGTGCCATCAGTTCGTTGGACAGGGGAAATCAGCCCCAGCATTTT
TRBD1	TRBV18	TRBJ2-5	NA	CASSPRPGQGPQETQYF	TGTGCCAGCTCACCACGACCGGGACAGGGGCCGCAAGAGACCCAGTACTTC
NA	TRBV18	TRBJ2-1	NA	CASSQDSEGEQFF	TGTGCCAGCTCACAGGACTCCGAGGGTGAGCAGTTCTTC
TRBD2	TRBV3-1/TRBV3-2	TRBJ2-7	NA	CASSQGSAGAYEQYF	TGTGCCAGCAGCCAAGGGAGCGCGGGGGCCTACGAGCAGTACTTC
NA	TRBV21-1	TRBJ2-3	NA	CASSKPPPHGGVSDTQYF	TGTGCCAGCAGCAAACCTCCTCCCCACGGGGGGGTCTCAGATACGCAGTATTTT
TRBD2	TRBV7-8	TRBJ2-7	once	CASSLVSLAGARAYEQYF	TGTGCCAGCAGCTTAGTATCTCTAGCGGGAGCCAGGGCCTACGAGCAGTACTTC
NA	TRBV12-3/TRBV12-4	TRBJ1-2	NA	CASSLRHGYTF	TGTGCCAGCAGTTTGCGGCATGGCTACACCTTC
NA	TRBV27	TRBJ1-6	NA	CASSLDPSDYLRALHF	TGTGCCAGCAGCTTAGATCCCAGCGACTACTTAAGGGCCCTCCACTTT
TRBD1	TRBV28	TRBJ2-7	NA	CASRGTGPPGEQYF	TGTGCCAGCAGGGGGACAGGTCCTCCTGGCGAGCAGTACTTC
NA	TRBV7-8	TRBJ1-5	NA	CASRGDRGNQPQHF	TGTGCCAGCAGAGGGGATCGGGGCAATCAGCCCCAGCATTTT
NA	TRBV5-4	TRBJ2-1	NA	CASSSSLESSYNEQFF	TGTGCCAGCAGCTCGAGCCTAGAAAGCTCCTACAATGAGCAGTTCTTC
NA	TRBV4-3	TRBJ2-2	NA	CASSQEGQFGGTGELFF	TGCGCCAGCAGCCAAGAAGGCCAGTTCGGGGGCACCGGGGAGCTGTTTTTT
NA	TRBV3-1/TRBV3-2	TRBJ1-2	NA	CASSQERSHGDYGYTF	TGTGCCAGCAGCCAAGAGAGGAGCCACGGTGACTATGGCTACACCTTC
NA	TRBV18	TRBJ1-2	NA	CASSLNRDYGYTF	TGTGCCAGCTCCCTAAACAGGGATTATGGCTACACCTTC
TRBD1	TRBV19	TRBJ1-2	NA	CASSISQGGGSYGYTF	TGTGCCAGTAGTATTTCCCAAGGAGGGGGCAGTTATGGCTACACCTTC
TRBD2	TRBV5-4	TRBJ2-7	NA	CASSLNSGGKLSYEQYF	TGTGCCAGCAGCTTGAATAGCGGGGGGAAACTATCCTACGAGCAGTACTTC
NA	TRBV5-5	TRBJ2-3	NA	CASRPHAGIGQTDTQYF	TGTGCCAGCAGACCACACGCCGGGATCGGGCAAACAGATACGCAGTATTTT
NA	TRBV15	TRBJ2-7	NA	CATSRDSGYEQYF	TGTGCCACCAGCAGAGATTCGGGCTACGAGCAGTACTTC
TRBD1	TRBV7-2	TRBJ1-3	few	CASSWGQPSSGNTIYF	TGTGCCAGCAGCTGGGGACAGCCAAGCTCTGGAAACACCATATATTTT
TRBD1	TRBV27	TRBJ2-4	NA	CASSSRDRGNIQYF	TGTGCCAGCAGTTCCCGGGACAGGGGGAACATTCAGTACTTC
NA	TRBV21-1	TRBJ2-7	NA	CASSKYGGTSEYEQYF	TGTGCCAGCAGCAAATACGGGGGGACTAGTGAATACGAGCAGTACTTC
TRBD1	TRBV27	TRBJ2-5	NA	CASSLEGQYQETQYF	TGTGCCAGCAGCCTAGAGGGACAGTACCAAGAGACCCAGTACTTC
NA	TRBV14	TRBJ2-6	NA	CASSPRFGLRFSGANVLTF	TGTGCCAGCAGCCCAAGGTTCGGACTGAGATTCAGTGGGGCCAACGTCCTGACTTTC
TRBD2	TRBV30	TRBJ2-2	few	CAWSVRFSSGNTGELFF	TGTGCCTGGAGTGTCCGGTTTTCTAGCGGGAACACCGGGGAGCTGTTTTTT
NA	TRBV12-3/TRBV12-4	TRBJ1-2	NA	CASSPGTGYGYTF	TGTGCCAGCAGTCCAGGGACTGGCTATGGCTACACCTTC
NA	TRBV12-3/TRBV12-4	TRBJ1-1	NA	CASNEHENTEAFF	TGTGCCAGCAACGAACACGAGAACACTGAAGCTTTCTTT
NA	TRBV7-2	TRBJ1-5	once	CASSRQINQPQHF	TGTGCCAGCAGCCGACAGATCAATCAGCCCCAGCATTTT
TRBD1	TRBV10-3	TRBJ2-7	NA	CAISDGTGNYEQYF	TGTGCCATCAGTGACGGGACAGGGAACTACGAGCAGTACTTC
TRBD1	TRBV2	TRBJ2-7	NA	CASRLTGEPYEQYF	TGTGCCAGCAGATTGACAGGGGAACCCTACGAGCAGTACTTC
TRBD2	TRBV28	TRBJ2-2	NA	CASSLLLAGDTGELFF	TGTGCCAGCAGTTTATTGCTAGCGGGAGACACCGGGGAGCTGTTTTTT
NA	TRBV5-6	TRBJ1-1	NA	CASSLFVTGTRFTEAFF	TGTGCCAGCAGCTTGTTTGTAACAGGGACCAGGTTCACTGAAGCTTTCTTT
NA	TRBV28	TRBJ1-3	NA	CASSLRQGSSNTIYF	TGTGCCAGCAGTTTAAGGCAGGGAAGTAGTAACACCATATATTTT
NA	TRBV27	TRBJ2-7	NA	CASQAVSSYEQYF	TGTGCCAGCCAGGCAGTAAGCTCCTACGAGCAGTACTTC
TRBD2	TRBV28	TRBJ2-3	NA	CASSGRGDYTDTQYF	TGTGCCAGTAGCGGGAGGGGTGACTACACAGATACGCAGTATTTT
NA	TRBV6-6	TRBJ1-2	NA	CASRPGDGSRNGYTF	TGTGCCAGCAGACCAGGGGACGGTAGCAGGAATGGCTACACCTTC
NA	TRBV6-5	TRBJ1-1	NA	CASITESNTEAFF	TGTGCCAGCATTACAGAATCGAACACTGAAGCTTTCTTT
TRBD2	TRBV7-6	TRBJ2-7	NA	CASSPFTGTSGSSEQYF	TGTGCCAGCAGCCCCTTTACCGGGACTAGCGGGAGCAGCGAGCAGTACTTC
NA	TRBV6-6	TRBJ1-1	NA	CASTGQKNTEAFF	TGTGCCAGCACCGGACAGAAGAACACTGAAGCTTTCTTT
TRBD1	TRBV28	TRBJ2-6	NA	CASSLPGQVLSGANVLTF	TGTGCCAGCAGCCTGCCGGGACAGGTTCTCTCTGGGGCCAACGTCCTGACTTTC
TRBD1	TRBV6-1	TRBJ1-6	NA	CASSGETGTRNSPLHF	TGTGCCAGCAGTGGAGAGACAGGGACAAGGAATTCACCCCTCCACTTT
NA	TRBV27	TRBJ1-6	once	CASSSKGQINSPLHF	TGTGCCAGCAGTTCAAAAGGACAGATAAATTCACCCCTCCACTTT
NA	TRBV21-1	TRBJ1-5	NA	CASSNDRDLGQPQHF	TGTGCCAGCAGCAACGACAGGGACTTGGGGCAGCCCCAGCATTTT
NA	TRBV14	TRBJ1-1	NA	CASSQGAERVYRNTEAFF	TGTGCCAGCAGCCAAGGGGCAGAGAGGGTCTATAGGAACACTGAAGCTTTCTTT
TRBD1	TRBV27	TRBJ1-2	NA	CASSLSGTGPSYGYTF	TGTGCCAGCAGTTTATCCGGGACAGGGCCTAGCTATGGCTACACCTTC
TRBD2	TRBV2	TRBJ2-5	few	CASSEQRDEETQYF	TGTGCCAGCAGTGAGCAGCGGGACGAAGAGACCCAGTACTTC
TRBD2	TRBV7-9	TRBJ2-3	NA	CASSLAIAGGMDTQYF	TGTGCCAGCAGCTTAGCTATAGCGGGGGGGATGGATACGCAGTATTTT
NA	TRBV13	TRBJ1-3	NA	CASSWTDSGNTIYF	TGTGCCAGCAGCTGGACAGACTCTGGAAACACCATATATTTT
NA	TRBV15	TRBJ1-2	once	CATSQSHYGYTF	TGTGCCACCAGCCAATCCCACTATGGCTACACCTTC
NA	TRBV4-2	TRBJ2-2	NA	CASSSPDRNTGELFF	TGTGCCAGCAGTAGCCCCGACAGGAACACCGGGGAGCTGTTTTTT